One sample yielded the 20 T cell receptor beta chains listed below, sequenced in a study of cytomegalovirus exposure and HLA in healthy donors. The PCR had 60 Vbeta and 13 Jbeta primers. Assay: immunoSEQ multiplex PCR; the TCRdb copy retains only in-frame clones and omits some. Counted here are 120,000 to 150,000 clones, around 85% occurring once; the ten biggest clones make up roughly 2.8%. The sequenced material came from PBMCs. Source of these receptors: a woman in her twenties or thirties in good health and CMV-seronegative.

The chain couples TRBV29-1 to TRBJ1-2; TRBD1 aligns across 8 bases. With 7 bases clipped from V and 3 bases from J, the junction kept 7 bases outside the gene matches. This CDR3 comprises 13 residues. Germline-derived CDR1 and CDR2 are SQVTM and ANQGSEA. The chain's CDR3 is CSAGQGADYGYTF. In DNA, the CDR3 is TGCAGCGCCGGACAGGGTGCGGACTATGGCTACACCTTC.

The chain carries TRBV30 and TRBJ1-6, with D tentatively TRBD1 (6 bases). The CDR3 spans 13 residues. The V end was cut by 1 base, the J end by 7 bases, with 8 bases between. CDR1 GTSNPN and CDR2 SVGIG come from the germline V gene (reference sequence). The DNA of the CDR3 is TGTGCCTGGAGTGGAGGGGGAAATTCACCCCTCCACTTT. Protein sequence: CAWSGGGNSPLHF.

This clone was recorded once. The chain employs TRBV5-6 and TRBJ2-7, with TRBD2 identical over 8 bases. CDR3 length equals 15 residues. CDR1 is SGHDT and CDR2 is YYEEEE in the germline V gene. J gave up 2 bases and V 3 bases, and 7 bases lay outside the gene matches. The CDR3 DNA reads as TGTGCCAGCAGCTGGGGTAGCGGGACCACCTACGAGCAGTACTTC. Protein product: CASSWGSGTTYEQYF.

The CDR3 DNA sequence: TGTGCCAGCAGCTTAGTCGGTTCCCACAATGAGCAGTTCTTC. Amino acid sequence: CASSLVGSHNEQFF. V gene TRBV7-6 combines with J gene TRBJ2-1; no reliable D call. Germline V gene data show CDR1 as SGHVS and CDR2 as FNYEAQ. This CDR3 spans 14 amino acids. V shed 1 base and J shed 5 bases, with 9 bases lying between them.

In its sample, this clone was seen once. V and J are TRBV18 and TRBJ1-5, with no clear D. This CDR3 comprises 13 residues. Germline assignment: CDR1 KGHSH and CDR2 LQKENI. The V end lost 5 bases, the J end lost 5 bases, and 10 bases lay between the germline ends. In nucleotides, the CDR3 is TGTGCCAGCTCATCCCAGGTGGATCAGCCCCAGCATTTT. It yields the protein CASSSQVDQPQHF.

This chain joins TRBV5-1 and TRBJ2-5; D may be TRBD1 (5 bases). Gene TRBJ2-7 matches the end of the DNA better, so the J call may be wrong. This CDR3 comprises 14 residues. Germline V CDR1 and CDR2: SGHRS, YFSETQ. CDR3 sequence reads: CASSLRDRTYEQYF. CDR3 nucleotide sequence: TGCGCCAGCAGCTTGCGCGACAGAACTTACGAGCAGTACTTC.

CDR3 DNA sequence: TGTGCCAGCAGGGCCGGGACTAGTTCCTACAATGAGCAGTTCTTC. Residues: CASRAGTSSYNEQFF. The chain combines TRBV7-9 with TRBJ2-1; 8 bases line up with TRBD2. The V and J ends lost 6 bases and 1 base, in that order; junction bases with no gene match: 5. Germline V gene data show CDR1 as SEHNR and CDR2 as FQNEAQ (reference sequence). The CDR3 is 15 amino acids.

The chain links TRBV6-1 to TRBJ1-3; 7 positions match TRBD1. CDR3 length: 14 residues. J was trimmed by 2 bases and V by 11 bases; bases with no gene match: 9. The germline gives CDR1 MNHNS, CDR2 SASEGT. CDR3 amino acids: CAGNPTGTGNTIYF. CDR3 in DNA: TGTGCCGGCAACCCGACAGGGACTGGAAACACCATATATTTT.

The chain uses TRBV5-1 and TRBJ1-1; perhaps TRBD1 as D (5 bases). The ends were cut back, 0 bases at V and 3 bases at J, with 12 bases in the middle. Germline V gene lookup returns CDR1 SGHRS and CDR2 YFSETQ. This CDR3 has 15 residues. The CDR3 region has the DNA TGCGCCAGCAGCTTGGTTGGGGCCTATGACACTGAAGCTTTCTTT. As protein: CASSLVGAYDTEAFF.

The CDR3 reads CASSFTGPVNTEAFF. The CDR3 DNA reads as TGTGCCAGCAGTTTCACAGGGCCAGTGAACACTGAAGCTTTCTTT. This sequence joins TRBV28 and TRBJ1-1; possibly TRBD1 for D (6 bases). Germline V gives CDR1 MDHEN, CDR2 SYDVKM. CDR3 length: 15 amino acids. V dropped 3 bases and J dropped 0 bases, with 11 bases sitting between them.

V gene TRBV4-1 combines with J gene TRBJ1-1, with D unresolved. Germline V gene lookup returns CDR1 MGHRA and CDR2 YSYEKL. Trimming removed 0 bases at V and 3 bases at J, with 14 bases between. This CDR3 comprises 16 residues. The DNA for the CDR3 is TGCGCCAGCAGCCAAGAAGGAGGGAGGGTCGACACTGAAGCTTTCTTT. As protein: CASSQEGGRVDTEAFF.

The V and J genes are TRBV4-3 and TRBJ2-3, with TRBD2 matching 10 bases. The CDR3 extends over 17 amino acids. V dropped 5 bases and J dropped 6; count of bases not matched to a gene: 14. The V gene's germline CDR1 is LGHNA and CDR2 YSLEER. Here the CDR3 DNA reads TGCGCCAGCAGCTCCTACTGGGGAGCGGGGGGGTCCGATACGCAGTATTTT. It encodes CASSSYWGAGGSDTQYF.

A few counts support this clone. This rearrangement joins TRBV6-1 to TRBJ1-2; possible D gene TRBD1, 5 bases. This CDR3 is built from 15 residues. Germline V gene sequence: CDR1 MNHNS, CDR2 SASEGT. V dropped 0 bases and J dropped 7 bases, with 15 bases sitting between them. CDR3 coding DNA: TGTGCCAGCAGTGAAGCGGTAACAGGCGGCGTTGGCTACACCTTC. Encoded protein: CASSEAVTGGVGYTF.

The J gene is TRBJ1-5, the V gene TRBV2; D is possibly TRBD1 (5 bases). Germline V CDR1 and CDR2: SNHLY, FYNNEI. This CDR3 has 14 amino acids. Trimming stripped 4 bases from V and 3 bases from J, with 10 bases between. CDR3 in amino acids: CASSGGGNNQPQHF. The CDR3 DNA sequence: TGTGCCAGCAGTGGGGGGGGGAACAATCAGCCCCAGCATTTT.

The J gene is TRBJ2-7, the V gene TRBV6-6, with D maybe TRBD1 (6 bases). The CDR3 runs to 13 residues. CDR1 is MNHNY, CDR2 SVGAGI, per germline (reference sequence). The V and J ends lost 7 bases and 1 base respectively, with 11 bases between them. CDR3 DNA sequence: TGTGCCAGCACCATGACAGGTTCCTACGAGCAGTACTTC. Its translation is CASTMTGSYEQYF.

The rearrangement links TRBV10-2 to TRBJ2-5, with TRBD2 matching over 8 bases. The CDR3 consists of 16 residues. Looked up from germline, CDR1 is WSHSY and CDR2 is SAAADI. The DNA for the CDR3 is TGCGCTCGGCGGTACGGGCGGGAGGACCACTGGGAGACCCAGTACTTC. It is translated as CARRYGREDHWETQYF.

The rearrangement joins TRBV6-6 to TRBJ2-7; 7 bases are shared with TRBD1. Looked up from germline, CDR1 is MNHNY and CDR2 is SVGAGI (reference sequence). This CDR3 is built from 14 residues. Written as DNA, the CDR3 is TGTGCTTCCCTCAGAGACAGGGATACCTACGAGCAGTACTTC. The encoded protein is CASLRDRDTYEQYF.

The V gene is TRBV2, the J gene TRBJ2-7; 12 bases line up with TRBD1. This CDR3 has 16 residues. Germline V gene sequence: CDR1 SNHLY, CDR2 FYNNEI. V gave up 7 bases and J gave up 9 bases; unmatched junction bases: 16. CDR3 sequence reads: CASTPNPGTGGRVQYF. CDR3 coding DNA: TGTGCCAGCACGCCCAACCCGGGGACAGGGGGCCGTGTGCAGTACTTC.

The chain combines TRBV2 with TRBJ2-5; TRBD2 agrees at 11 bases. Germline loops: CDR1 SNHLY, CDR2 FYNNEI. The CDR3 sequence is 16 residues long. Trimming removed 6 bases from V and 4 bases from J; junction bases left unmatched: 10. The CDR3, as DNA: TGTGCCAGCAGGGTGGGGCTAGCGGGGGGACTAGAGACCCAGTACTTC. Protein product: CASRVGLAGGLETQYF.

This sequence joins TRBV30 and TRBJ2-7, with 8 positions matching TRBD2. The CDR3 length is 15 residues. After removal of 0 bases from V and 3 bases from J, the junction contained 7 bases not matched to a gene. Germline CDR1 reads GTSNPN; CDR2 reads SVGIG (reference sequence). DNA of the CDR3: TGTGCCTGGAGTGTTATTGGCGGGGGGAACTACGAGCAGTACTTC. Amino acids: CAWSVIGGGNYEQYF.